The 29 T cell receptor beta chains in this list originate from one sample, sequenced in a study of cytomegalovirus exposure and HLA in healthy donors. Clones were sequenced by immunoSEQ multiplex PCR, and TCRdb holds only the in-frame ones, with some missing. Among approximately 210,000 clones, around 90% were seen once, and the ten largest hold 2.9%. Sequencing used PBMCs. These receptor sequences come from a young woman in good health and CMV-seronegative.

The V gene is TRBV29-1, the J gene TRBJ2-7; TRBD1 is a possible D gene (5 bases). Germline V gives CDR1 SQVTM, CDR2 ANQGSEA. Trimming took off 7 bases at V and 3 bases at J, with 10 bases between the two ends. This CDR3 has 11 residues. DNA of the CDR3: TGCAGCGCCCGACAGAGCTACGAGCAGTACTTC. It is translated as CSARQSYEQYF.

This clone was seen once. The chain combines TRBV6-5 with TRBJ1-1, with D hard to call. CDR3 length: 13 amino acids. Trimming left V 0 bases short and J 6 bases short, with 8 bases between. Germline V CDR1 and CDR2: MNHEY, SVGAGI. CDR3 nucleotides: TGTGCCAGCAGTTACTCGAGAACCGCTGAAGCTTTCTTT. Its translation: CASSYSRTAEAFF.

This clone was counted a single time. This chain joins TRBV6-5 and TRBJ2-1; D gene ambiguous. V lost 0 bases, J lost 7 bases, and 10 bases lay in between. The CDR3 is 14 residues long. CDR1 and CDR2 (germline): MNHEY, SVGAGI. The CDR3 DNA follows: TGTGCCAGCAGTTACTCGAACAGAATAAATGAGCAGTTCTTC. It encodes CASSYSNRINEQFF.

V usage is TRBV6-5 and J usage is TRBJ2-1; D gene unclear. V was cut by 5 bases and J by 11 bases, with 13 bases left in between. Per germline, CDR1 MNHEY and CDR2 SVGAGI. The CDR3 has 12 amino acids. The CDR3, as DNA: TGTGCCAGCAGTGGTTCTGCACTCAAGCAGTTCTTC. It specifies CASSGSALKQFF.

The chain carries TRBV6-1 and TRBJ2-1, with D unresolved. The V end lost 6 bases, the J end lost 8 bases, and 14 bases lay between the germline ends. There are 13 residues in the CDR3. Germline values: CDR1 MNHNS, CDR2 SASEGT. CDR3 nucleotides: TGTGCCAGCAGGGAGCCCGGTTGGGATGAGCAGTTCTTC. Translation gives CASREPGWDEQFF.

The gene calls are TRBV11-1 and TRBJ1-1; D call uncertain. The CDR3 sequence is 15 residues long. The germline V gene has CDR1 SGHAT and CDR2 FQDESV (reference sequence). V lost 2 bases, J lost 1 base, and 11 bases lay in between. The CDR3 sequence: CASSLNTAGNTEAFF. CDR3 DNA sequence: TGTGCCAGCAGCTTAAATACGGCAGGGAACACTGAAGCTTTCTTT.

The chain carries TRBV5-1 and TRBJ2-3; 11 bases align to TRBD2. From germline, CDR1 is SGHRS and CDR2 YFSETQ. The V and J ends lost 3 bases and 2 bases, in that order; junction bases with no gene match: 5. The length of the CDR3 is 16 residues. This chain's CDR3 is CASSSRLAGLTDTQYF. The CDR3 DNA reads TGCGCCAGCAGCTCCCGACTAGCGGGACTCACAGATACGCAGTATTTT.

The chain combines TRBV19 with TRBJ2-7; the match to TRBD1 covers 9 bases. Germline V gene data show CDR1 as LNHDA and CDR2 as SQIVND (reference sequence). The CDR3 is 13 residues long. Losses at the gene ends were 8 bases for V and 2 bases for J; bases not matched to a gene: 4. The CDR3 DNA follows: TGTGCCAGTGGGACAGGGTGGGCCTACGAGCAGTACTTC. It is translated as CASGTGWAYEQYF.

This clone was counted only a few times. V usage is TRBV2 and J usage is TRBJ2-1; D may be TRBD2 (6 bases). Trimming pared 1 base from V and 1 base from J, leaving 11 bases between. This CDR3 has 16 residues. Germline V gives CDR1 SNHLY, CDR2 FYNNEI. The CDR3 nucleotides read TGTGCCAGCAGTGAAGAGTGGCTAGCGTCCTACAATGAGCAGTTCTTC. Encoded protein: CASSEEWLASYNEQFF. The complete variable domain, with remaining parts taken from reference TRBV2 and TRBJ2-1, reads EPEVTQTPSHQVTQMGQEVILRCVPISNHLYFYWYRQILGQKVEFLVSFYNNEISEKSEIFDDQFSVERPDGSNFTLKIRSTKLEDSAMYFCASSEEWLASYNEQFFGPGTRLTVL.

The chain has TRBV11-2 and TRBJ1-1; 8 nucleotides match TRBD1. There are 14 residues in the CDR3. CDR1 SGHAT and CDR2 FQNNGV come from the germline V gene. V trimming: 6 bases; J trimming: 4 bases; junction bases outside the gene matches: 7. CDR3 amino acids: CASRRTGTGTEAFF. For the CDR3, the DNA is TGTGCCAGCAGACGGACAGGGACGGGCACTGAAGCTTTCTTT. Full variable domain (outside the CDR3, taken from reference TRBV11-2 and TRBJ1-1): EAGVAQSPRYKIIEKRQSVAFWCNPISGHATLYWYQQILGQGPKLLIQFQNNGVVDDSQLPKDRFSAERLKGVDSTLKIQPAKLEDSAVYLCASRRTGTGTEAFFGQGTRLTVV.

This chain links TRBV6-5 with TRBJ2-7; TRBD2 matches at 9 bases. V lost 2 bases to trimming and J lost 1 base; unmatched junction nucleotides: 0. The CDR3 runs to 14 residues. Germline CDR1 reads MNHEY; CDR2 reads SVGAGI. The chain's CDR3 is CASSYTSGSYEQYF. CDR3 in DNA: TGTGCCAGCAGTTACACTAGCGGGTCCTACGAGCAGTACTTC.

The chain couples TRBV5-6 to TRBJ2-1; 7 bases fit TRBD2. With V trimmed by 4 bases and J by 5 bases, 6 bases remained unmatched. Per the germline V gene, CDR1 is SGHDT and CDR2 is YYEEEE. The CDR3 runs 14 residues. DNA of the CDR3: TGTGCCAGCAGCCGTGGGACTACCAACAATGAGCAGTTCTTC. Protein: CASSRGTTNNEQFF.

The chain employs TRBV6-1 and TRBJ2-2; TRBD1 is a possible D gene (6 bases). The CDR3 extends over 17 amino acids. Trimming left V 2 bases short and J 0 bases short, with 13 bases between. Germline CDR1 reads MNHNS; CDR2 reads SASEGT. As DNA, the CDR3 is TGTGCCAGCAGTGAATTTCCCCGGACAGCGAACACCGGGGAGCTGTTTTTT. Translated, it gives CASSEFPRTANTGELFF.

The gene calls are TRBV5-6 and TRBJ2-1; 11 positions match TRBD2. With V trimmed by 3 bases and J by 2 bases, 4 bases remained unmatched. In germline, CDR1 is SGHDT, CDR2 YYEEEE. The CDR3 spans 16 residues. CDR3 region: CASSSSGLAAYNEQFF. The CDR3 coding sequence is TGTGCCAGCAGCTCCTCGGGACTAGCGGCCTACAATGAGCAGTTCTTC.

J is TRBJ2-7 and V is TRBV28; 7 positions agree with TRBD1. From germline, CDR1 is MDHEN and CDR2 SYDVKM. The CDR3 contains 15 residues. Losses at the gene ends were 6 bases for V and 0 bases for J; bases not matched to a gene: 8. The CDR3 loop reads CASRRSGTVSYEQYF. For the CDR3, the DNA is TGTGCCAGCAGACGATCCGGGACAGTCTCCTACGAGCAGTACTTC.

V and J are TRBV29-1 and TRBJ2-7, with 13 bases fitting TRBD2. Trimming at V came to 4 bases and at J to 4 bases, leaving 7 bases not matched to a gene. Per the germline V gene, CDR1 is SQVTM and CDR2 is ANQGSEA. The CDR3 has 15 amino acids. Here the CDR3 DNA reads TGCAGCGTTGCCGGGACTAGCGGGATAGGTTACGAGCAGTACTTC. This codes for CSVAGTSGIGYEQYF.

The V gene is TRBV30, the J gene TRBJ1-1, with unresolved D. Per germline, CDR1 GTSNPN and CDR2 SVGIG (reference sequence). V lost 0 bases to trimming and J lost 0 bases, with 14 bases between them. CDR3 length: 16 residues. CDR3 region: CAWSVPRDFMNTEAFF. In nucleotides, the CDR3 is TGTGCCTGGAGTGTACCTCGGGATTTCATGAACACTGAAGCTTTCTTT.

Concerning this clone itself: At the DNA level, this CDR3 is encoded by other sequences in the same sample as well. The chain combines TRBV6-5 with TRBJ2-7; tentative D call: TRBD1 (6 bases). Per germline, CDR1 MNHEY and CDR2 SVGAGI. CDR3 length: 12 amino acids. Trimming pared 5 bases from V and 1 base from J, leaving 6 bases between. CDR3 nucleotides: TGTGCCAGCAGTAGGGGGTCCTACGAGCAGTACTTC. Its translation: CASSRGSYEQYF.

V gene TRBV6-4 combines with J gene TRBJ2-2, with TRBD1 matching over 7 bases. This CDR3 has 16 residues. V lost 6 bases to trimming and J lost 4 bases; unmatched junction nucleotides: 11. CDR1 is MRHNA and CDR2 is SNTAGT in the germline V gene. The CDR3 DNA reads TGTGCCAGCAGCACAACAGGGGCCCTACCCACCGGGGAGCTGTTTTTT. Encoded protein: CASSTTGALPTGELFF.

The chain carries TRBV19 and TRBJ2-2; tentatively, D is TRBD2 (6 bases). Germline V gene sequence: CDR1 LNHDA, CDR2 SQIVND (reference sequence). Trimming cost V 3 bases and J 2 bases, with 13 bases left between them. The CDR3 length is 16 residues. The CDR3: CASSMGRQGNTGELFF. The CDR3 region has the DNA TGTGCCAGTAGTATGGGGAGGCAGGGAAACACCGGGGAGCTGTTTTTT. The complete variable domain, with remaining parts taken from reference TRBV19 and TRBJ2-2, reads DGGITQSPKYLFRKEGQNVTLSCEQNLNHDAMYWYRQDPGQGLRLIYYSQIVNDFQKGDIAEGYSVSREKKESFPLTVTSAQKNPTAFYLCASSMGRQGNTGELFFGEGSRLTVL.

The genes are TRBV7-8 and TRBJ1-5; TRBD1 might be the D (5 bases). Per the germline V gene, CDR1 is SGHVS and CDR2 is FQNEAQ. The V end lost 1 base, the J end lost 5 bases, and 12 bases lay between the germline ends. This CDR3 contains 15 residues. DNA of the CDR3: TGTGCCAGCAGCTTAGGGGGGAGGGACCATCAGCCCCAGCATTTT. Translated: CASSLGGRDHQPQHF.

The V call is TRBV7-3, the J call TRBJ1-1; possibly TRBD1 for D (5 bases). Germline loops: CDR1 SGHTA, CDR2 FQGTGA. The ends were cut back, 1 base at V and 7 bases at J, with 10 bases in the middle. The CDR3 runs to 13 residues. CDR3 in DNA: TGTGCCAGCAGCTTAATTCCGGGGGGTGAAGCTTTCTTT. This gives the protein CASSLIPGGEAFF.

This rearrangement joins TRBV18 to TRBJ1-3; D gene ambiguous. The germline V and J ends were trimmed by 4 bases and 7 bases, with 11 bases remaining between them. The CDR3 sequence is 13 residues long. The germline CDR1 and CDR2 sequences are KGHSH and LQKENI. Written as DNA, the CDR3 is TGTGCCAGCTCACTAGAATCCTGGAACACCATATATTTT. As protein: CASSLESWNTIYF.

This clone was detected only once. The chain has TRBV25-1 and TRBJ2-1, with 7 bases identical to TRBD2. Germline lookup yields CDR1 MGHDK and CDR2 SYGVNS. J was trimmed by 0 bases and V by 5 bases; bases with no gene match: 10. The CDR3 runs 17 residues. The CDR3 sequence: CASSRSGHIGSYNEQFF. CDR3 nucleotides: TGTGCCAGCAGTCGTAGCGGGCACATCGGCTCCTACAATGAGCAGTTCTTC.

CDR3 bases: TGTGCCAGCAGCTTAACCGGGACAGGGCTACAAAAACTGTTTTTT. Translation gives CASSLTGTGLQKLFF. The chain uses TRBV7-2 and TRBJ1-4, with 9 positions matching TRBD1. This CDR3 has 15 residues. Trimming took 2 bases from V and 9 from J; bases not matched to a gene: 7. CDR1 is SGHTA, CDR2 FQGNSA, per germline.

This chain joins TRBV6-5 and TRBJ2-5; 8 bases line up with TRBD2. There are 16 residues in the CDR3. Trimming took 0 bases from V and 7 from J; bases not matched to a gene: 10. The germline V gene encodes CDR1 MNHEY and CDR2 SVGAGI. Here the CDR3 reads CASSYSKPGLGGTQYF. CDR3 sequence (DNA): TGTGCCAGCAGTTACTCGAAGCCGGGACTAGGCGGGACCCAGTACTTC.

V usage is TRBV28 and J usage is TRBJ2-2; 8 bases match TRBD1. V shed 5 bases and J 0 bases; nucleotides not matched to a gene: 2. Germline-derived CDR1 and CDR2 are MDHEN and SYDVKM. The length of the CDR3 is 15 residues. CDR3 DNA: TGTGCCAGCAGTAAACAGGGGGCGAACACCGGGGAGCTGTTTTTT. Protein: CASSKQGANTGELFF.

Here the CDR3 DNA reads TGTGCCTGGACTAAACTAAAACGAGTCTCTGGAAACACCATATATTTT. It translates to CAWTKLKRVSGNTIYF. The V and J genes are TRBV30 and TRBJ1-3; D is undetermined. CDR3 size: 16 residues. CDR1 and CDR2 (germline): GTSNPN, SVGIG (reference sequence). V dropped 4 bases and J dropped 0 bases, with 16 bases sitting between them.

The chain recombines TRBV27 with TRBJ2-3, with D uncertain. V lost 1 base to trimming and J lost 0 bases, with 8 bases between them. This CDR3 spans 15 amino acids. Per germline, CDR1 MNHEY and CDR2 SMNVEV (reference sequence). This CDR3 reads CASSLFGGSTDTQYF. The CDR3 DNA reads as TGTGCCAGCAGTTTATTTGGCGGAAGCACAGATACGCAGTATTTT.